A single sample is the source of the 15 T cell receptor beta chains below, sequenced in a study of blood T cell repertoires in COVID-19. Using immunoSEQ multiplex PCR, the repertoire was profiled, and TCRdb retains in-frame clones only, with some absent. The sample lists about 270,000 clones, roughly nine tenths seen once, with 1.5% to 2% in the top ten. The material sequenced was peripheral blood. These TCRs come from an older woman who had recovered from COVID-19.

The chain is built from TRBV12-3 or TRBV12-4 and TRBJ2-7, with 8 bases lining up with TRBD2. Trimming removed 2 bases from V and 7 bases from J; junction bases left unmatched: 4. This CDR3 contains 13 residues. This CDR3 reads CASSLIGGGEQYF. CDR3 bases: TGTGCCAGCAGTTTAATCGGGGGGGGAGAGCAGTACTTC.

This rearrangement joins TRBV1 to TRBJ2-7; TRBD1, the D gene given by the table, was not confirmed from the DNA. TRBV1 has pseudogene status. CDR3 length: 16 residues. Here the CDR3 reads CTSRPPGQQSTYEQYF. The CDR3 bases are TGCACCAGCAGACCCCCGGGACAGCAATCGACCTACGAGCAGTACTTC.

To note about this clone: Other DNA sequences from this sample encode an identical CDR3 as well. The V and J genes are TRBV5-1 and TRBJ1-2; TRBD1 matches at 8 bases. Germline V CDR1 and CDR2: SGHRS, YFSETQ. The CDR3 totals 14 residues. V was clipped by 4 bases and J by 2 bases; unmatched bases: 4. The CDR3, as DNA: TGCGCCAGCAGCCCGCGACAGGGGAACTATGGCTACACCTTC. Protein sequence: CASSPRQGNYGYTF.

This clone showed up just once. V is TRBV19 and J is TRBJ1-2; 8 bases align to TRBD1. Trimming cost V 5 bases and J 5 bases; bases outside gene matches: 7. The germline CDR1 and CDR2 sequences are LNHDA and SQIVND (reference sequence). The CDR3 length is 14 residues. Written as DNA, the CDR3 is TGTGCCAGTAGTGCCAGGGGGCTAGGGTATGGCTACACCTTC. Its protein is CASSARGLGYGYTF.

The chain uses TRBV5-6 and TRBJ2-5; 8 nucleotides line up with TRBD2. This CDR3 is built from 14 residues. The germline CDR1 and CDR2 sequences are SGHDT and YYEEEE. Losses at the gene ends were 4 bases for V and 2 bases for J; bases not matched to a gene: 4. The CDR3 sequence is CASSRSGRQETQYF. Here the CDR3 DNA reads TGTGCCAGCAGCAGGAGCGGGAGACAAGAGACCCAGTACTTC.

This clone was counted between two and nine times. The chain joins TRBV27 to TRBJ1-2; D perhaps matches TRBD1 (6 bases). CDR1 and CDR2 (germline): MNHEY, SMNVEV (reference sequence). The CDR3 runs to 13 residues. V was trimmed by 6 bases and J by 7 bases, leaving 15 bases between them. For the CDR3, the DNA is TGTGCCAGCAGGTTGACAGGTCGGGGTGGCTACACCTTC. This sequence encodes CASRLTGRGGYTF.

J is TRBJ1-2 and V is TRBV5-1, with D possibly TRBD1 on 6 matching bases. The CDR3 totals 13 residues. Looked up from germline, CDR1 is SGHRS and CDR2 is YFSETQ. V was trimmed by 2 bases and J by 5 bases, leaving 10 bases between them. CDR3 loop: CASSLTGIYGYTF. CDR3 nucleotides: TGCGCCAGCAGCTTAACAGGGATTTATGGCTACACCTTC.

This clone was detected only once. V gene TRBV6-5 combines with J gene TRBJ1-1; tentative D call: TRBD1 (5 bases). The germline V gene has CDR1 MNHEY and CDR2 SVGAGI. The CDR3 totals 14 residues. V lost 5 bases and J lost 7, with 17 bases in between. The CDR3 sequence is CASSMQPRQIEAFF. The CDR3 nucleotides are TGTGCCAGCAGTATGCAACCCCGACAGATTGAAGCTTTCTTT.

About this clone: The sample contains more than one DNA sequence encoding this CDR3. The chain employs TRBV19 and TRBJ2-6; TRBD1 matches at 9 bases. CDR3 length: 15 residues. Per germline, CDR1 LNHDA and CDR2 SQIVND (reference sequence). Losses at the gene ends were 6 bases for V and 2 bases for J; bases not matched to a gene: 2. The CDR3 DNA reads TGTGCCAGTAGGGGACAGGGTGCTGGGGCCAACGTCCTGACTTTC. Encoded protein: CASRGQGAGANVLTF.

The CDR3 nucleotides read TGTGCCAGCAGCCAGGGGACGGGGTGGGACACTGAAGCTTTCTTT. Protein sequence: CASSQGTGWDTEAFF. The chain employs TRBV6-5 and TRBJ1-1, with a tentative D call TRBD1 (6 bases). Trimming took off 6 bases at V and 3 bases at J, with 17 bases between the two ends. The CDR3 is 15 residues long. Germline V gene data show CDR1 as MNHEY and CDR2 as SVGAGI.

For the CDR3, the DNA is TGTGCCAGCAGTATGGGTATGGGAGGTCAGTACTTC. It encodes CASSMGMGGQYF. The J gene is TRBJ2-7, the V gene TRBV27; maybe TRBD2 (6 bases). The CDR3 is 12 residues long. CDR1 MNHEY and CDR2 SMNVEV come from the germline V gene (reference sequence). V lost 5 bases and J lost 10, with 15 bases in between.

V is TRBV5-1 and J is TRBJ1-1; the match to TRBD1 covers 8 bases. The V gene end was trimmed by 4 bases and the J gene end by 5 bases; junction bases not matched to a gene: 10. Germline CDR1 reads SGHRS; CDR2 reads YFSETQ. The CDR3 runs 15 residues. The CDR3 reads CASSATGEAGTEAFF. The CDR3 region has the DNA TGCGCCAGCAGCGCGACAGGGGAGGCGGGGACTGAAGCTTTCTTT.

The CDR3 loop is CASSLPDLTGELFF. In nucleotides, the CDR3 is TGTGCCAGCAGCTTACCTGACTTGACCGGGGAGCTGTTTTTT. The J gene is TRBJ2-2, the V gene TRBV5-4; D call uncertain. The CDR3 runs 14 residues. The V gene lost 2 bases and the J gene lost 5 bases, with 10 bases spanning the gap. Germline lookup yields CDR1 SGHNT and CDR2 YYREEE (reference sequence).

This chain connects TRBV18 to TRBJ2-4, with a possible D match to TRBD2 (5 bases). The CDR3 extends over 15 amino acids. CDR1 KGHSH and CDR2 LQKENI come from the germline V gene. With 1 base removed from V and 9 bases from J, the gap between germline ends came to 16 bases. In nucleotides, the CDR3 is TGTGCCAGCTCACCACAGCCGATTCCCGGGGTCATTCAGTACTTC. Its translation is CASSPQPIPGVIQYF.

The rearrangement links TRBV28 to TRBJ1-1; D is uncertain. V gave up 3 bases and J gave up 6 bases, with 8 bases separating them. There are 12 residues in the CDR3. Germline values: CDR1 MDHEN, CDR2 SYDVKM. CDR3 coding DNA: TGTGCCAGCAGTTTGAGGGTATCTGAAGCTTTCTTT. It encodes CASSLRVSEAFF.